What follows describes a single TCR beta chain. Repertoires were generated with immunoSEQ multiplex PCR, while TCRdb's copy carries only in-frame clones and drops some. Altogether approximately 26,000 clones are present, 65% to 85% being singletons, with the ten largest covering 2% to 2.5%. Treatment given: preoperative locoregional IRX-2 cytokine immunotherapy. The germline gives CDR1 SGHRS, CDR2 YFSETQ. V dropped 5 bases and J dropped 4; count of bases not matched to a gene: 12. The CDR3 spans 16 residues. The data were taken from a study of preoperative IRX-2 immunotherapy in early breast cancer. The source was lymph node tissue, collected before IRX-2 immunotherapy. This sequence was found in a human donor with breast cancer. The chain joins TRBV5-1 to TRBJ1-1, with TRBD1 identical over 9 bases. CDR3 in amino acids: CASSYIGTGRSTEAFF. The DNA for the CDR3 is TGCGCCAGCAGTTATATTGGGACAGGGCGGAGCACTGAAGCTTTCTTT.